This record looks at one TCR beta chain sequence and its context. This entry comes from a study of blood T cell repertoires in COVID-19. At the level of the study: Both acute and convalescent COVID-19 samples were obtained from the United States, Italy and Spain. T cells, B-cell-depleted T cells, or PBMCs supplied cDNA or gDNA.

In the original analysis: Researchers report that nucleated cell counts were estimated from reference gene primer amplification. The assay was immunoSEQ multiplex PCR, and TCRdb's table has in-frame clones only and misses some. V, J and clone size are taken as reported in that table, and D and trimming were inferred from the DNA itself. The data hold approximately 400,000 clones, with about four fifths observed a single time. CDR3 length equals 15 residues. Germline V lookup: CDR1 SGDLS, CDR2 YYNGEE. The germline V and J ends were trimmed by 0 bases and 5 bases, with 11 bases remaining between them. The chain uses TRBV9 and TRBJ1-4; D gene uncertain. The receptor was isolated from a human donor with acute or convalescent COVID-19. The donor label of this sample is uncertain. The specimen was peripheral blood. CDR3 nucleotide sequence: TGTGCCAGCAGCGTAGATAAACAGCTAAATGAAAAACTGTTTTTT. Translating gives CASSVDKQLNEKLFF.